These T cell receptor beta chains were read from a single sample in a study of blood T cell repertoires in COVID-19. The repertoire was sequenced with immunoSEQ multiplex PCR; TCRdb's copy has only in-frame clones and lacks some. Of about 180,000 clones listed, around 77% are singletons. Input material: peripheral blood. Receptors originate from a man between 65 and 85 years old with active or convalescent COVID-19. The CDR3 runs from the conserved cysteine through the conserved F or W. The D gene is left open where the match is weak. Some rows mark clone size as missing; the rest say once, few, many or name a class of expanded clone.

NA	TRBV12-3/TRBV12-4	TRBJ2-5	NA	TGTGCCAGCAGTTTAGCCAGGGCCGAGACCCAGTACTTC	CASSLARAETQYF
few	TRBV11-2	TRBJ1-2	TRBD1	TGTGCCAGCAGCAGGGGGCTCTGGTATGGCTACACCTTC	CASSRGLWYGYTF
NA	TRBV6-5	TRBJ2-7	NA	TGTGCCAGCAGTCGTCTGGCGGCGACCTACGAGCAGTACTTC	CASSRLAATYEQYF
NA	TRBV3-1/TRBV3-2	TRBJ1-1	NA	TGTGCCAGCAGCCAAGAAGGGGGAAAAACTGAAGCTTTCTTT	CASSQEGGKTEAFF
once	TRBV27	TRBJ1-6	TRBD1	TGTGCCAGCGACGGGACAGGGGGCTATCGTTCCTATAATTCACCCCTCCACTTT	CASDGTGGYRSYNSPLHF
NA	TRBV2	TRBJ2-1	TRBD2	TGTGCCAGCACTTCTAGCGGGGGATCTTCCTACAATGAGCAGTTCTTC	CASTSSGGSSYNEQFF
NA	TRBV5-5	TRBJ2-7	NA	TGTGCCAGCAGCTTCCTAGGGGTGGGGAACGAGCAGTACTTC	CASSFLGVGNEQYF
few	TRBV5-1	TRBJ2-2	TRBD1	TGCGCCAGCAGCTGGGGACAGGGAGGAACCGGGGAGCTGTTTTTT	CASSWGQGGTGELFF
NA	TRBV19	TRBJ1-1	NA	TGTGCCAGTAGTATCCGTGGGAGGGAAACTGAAGCTTTCTTT	CASSIRGRETEAFF
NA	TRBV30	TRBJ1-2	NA	TGTGCCTGGAGTGTACCTCCAGTCTATGGCTACACCTTC	CAWSVPPVYGYTF
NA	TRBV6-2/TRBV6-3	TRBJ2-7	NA	TGTGCCAGCAGATACGGGCAGAACTCCTACGAGCAGTACTTC	CASRYGQNSYEQYF
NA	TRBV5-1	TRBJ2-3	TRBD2	TGCGCCAGCAGCTTGAAGGCGGGAGGGGGCACAGATACGCAGTATTTT	CASSLKAGGGTDTQYF
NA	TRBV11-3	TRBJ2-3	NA	TGTGCCAGCAGCTTAGGAGACAGACAATCCACAGATACGCAGTATTTT	CASSLGDRQSTDTQYF
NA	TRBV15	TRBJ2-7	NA	TGTGCCACCAGCAGAGCCCCCTCACTAAGCCCCTACGAGCAGTACTTC	CATSRAPSLSPYEQYF
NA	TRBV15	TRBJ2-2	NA	TGTGCCACCAGCAGAGATGGCAGGGGAGACACCGGGGAGCTGTTTTTT	CATSRDGRGDTGELFF
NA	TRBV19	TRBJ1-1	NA	TGTGCCAGTAGTATAGCTCCTTGGAGCCACTCTGAAGCTTTCTTT	CASSIAPWSHSEAFF
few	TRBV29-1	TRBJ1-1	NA	TGCAGCTCAGACAGGTTCAACACTGAAGCTTTCTTT	CSSDRFNTEAFF
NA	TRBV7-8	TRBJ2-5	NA	TGTGCCAGCAGCTTAGGGCAGCAAGAGACCCAGTACTTC	CASSLGQQETQYF
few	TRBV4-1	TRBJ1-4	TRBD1	TGCGCCAGCAGCCAACGCCAAGGACAGGCCTTTAATGAAAAACTGTTTTTT	CASSQRQGQAFNEKLFF
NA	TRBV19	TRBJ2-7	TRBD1	TGTGCCAGTAGTATTGGATTGGGACAGGCCTACGAGCAGTACTTC	CASSIGLGQAYEQYF
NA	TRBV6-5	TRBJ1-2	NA	TGTGCCAGCAGTTACGGACAACCCCCTGCGAGCTATGGCTACACCTTC	CASSYGQPPASYGYTF
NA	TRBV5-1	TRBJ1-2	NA	TGCGCCAGCAGCCTCCAGGGATCTGGCTACACCTTC	CASSLQGSGYTF
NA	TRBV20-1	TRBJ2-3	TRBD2	TGCAGTGCTAGTCCTAAGCGGGAGAGTTTAGATACGCAGTATTTT	CSASPKRESLDTQYF
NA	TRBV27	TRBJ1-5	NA	TGTGCCAGCAGTGCCCTGGGAGACCAGCCCCAGCATTTT	CASSALGDQPQHF
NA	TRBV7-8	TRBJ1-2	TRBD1	TGTGCCAGCAGCTTAGGGACAGGGATCGGGCCTGGCTATGGCTACACCTTC	CASSLGTGIGPGYGYTF
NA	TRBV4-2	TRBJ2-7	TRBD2	TGTGCCAGCAGCCAAGCCCGCGGCGGGAGTTATAACTACGAGCAGTACTTC	CASSQARGGSYNYEQYF
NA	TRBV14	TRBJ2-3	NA	TGTGCCAGCAGCCTCTATATGGATACGCAGTATTTT	CASSLYMDTQYF
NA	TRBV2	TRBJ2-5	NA	TGTGCCAGCAGTGAGGCCCTAGGCCAAGAGACCCAGTACTTC	CASSEALGQETQYF